These 2 T cell receptor beta chains were sequenced from one sample in a study of monozygotic twins with inflammatory bowel disease. TCRdb reworked the 5' RACE reads into one entry per CDR3 protein, no DNA. The sample data list a few hundred thousand distinct CDR3 sequences. Sequenced: blood. These receptors were taken from a human donor with ulcerative colitis or Crohn's disease, or a healthy co-twin of an affected twin (not recorded which).

The gene calls are TRBV19 and TRBJ1-4; TCRdb names TRBD1, which stays unverified in the absence of DNA. The CDR3 totals 15 residues. CDR1 and CDR2 (germline): LNHDA, SQIVND (reference sequence). This CDR3 reads CASRGDRATNEKLFF.

The gene calls are TRBV6-5 and TRBJ2-7; TCRdb designates TRBD2, a call that cannot be tested without DNA. This CDR3 contains 15 residues. CDR1 and CDR2 from the germline V gene are MNHEY and SVGAGI. The CDR3 sequence is CASSYSPTPTYEQYF.